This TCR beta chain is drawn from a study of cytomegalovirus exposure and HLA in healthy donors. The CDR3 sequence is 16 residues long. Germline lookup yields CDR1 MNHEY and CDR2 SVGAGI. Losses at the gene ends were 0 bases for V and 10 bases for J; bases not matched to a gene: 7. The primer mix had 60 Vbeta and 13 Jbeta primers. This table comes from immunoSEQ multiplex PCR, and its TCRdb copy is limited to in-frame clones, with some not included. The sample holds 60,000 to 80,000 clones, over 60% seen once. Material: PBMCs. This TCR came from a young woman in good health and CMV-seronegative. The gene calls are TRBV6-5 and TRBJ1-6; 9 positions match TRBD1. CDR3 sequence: CASSYSPGQGGSPLHF. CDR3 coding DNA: TGTGCCAGCAGTTACTCCCCGGGACAGGGTGGCTCACCCCTCCACTTT.